This T cell receptor beta chain was observed in a study of vaccination and CD4 T cells after COVID-19. In the study overall: Participants received two doses of either BNT162b2 or mRNA-1273 vaccine. Collection of post-vaccine samples followed dose two by a median around 72 days, spanning a range of 14 to 241.

V shed 5 bases and J 5 bases; nucleotides not matched to a gene: 5. Germline values: CDR1 MNHNS, CDR2 SASEGT. The CDR3 consists of 14 residues. Via MiXCR, TCRdb re-called the PCR reads, giving one row per CDR3 protein. The table lists approximately 19,000 distinct CDR3 sequences, around 62% of them singletons. This TCR derives from a human donor who had recovered from COVID-19. J is TRBJ2-2 and V is TRBV6-1, with 7 bases matching TRBD1. This specimen consisted of CD4+ T cells from blood, obtained before SARS-CoV-2 vaccination. The CDR3 is CASSRQGLTGELFF. The CDR3 bases are TGTGCCAGCAGTCGACAGGGTCTAACCGGGGAGCTGTTTTTT.